The 31 T cell receptor beta chains below all came from one sample that was sequenced in a study of control samples from healthy donors and cancer patients (TCRdb year 2020). The protocol used for the library was the immunoSEQ multiplex PCR assay. This immuneACCESS table, as held by TCRdb, lists in-frame sequences with V and J called but not all clones. Of the missing ones, under half trace to an unresolved V gene in checked studies; the others have no known cause. Counted in this sample were 100,000 to 150,000 clones; around 87% of them appeared once. Jointly, the top ten make up just under 3% of the sample. Sequenced sample: blood. Receptors originate from a man aged 55 to 70 in good health.

Note on this clone: Other DNA sequences in the same sample also yield this CDR3. The V gene is TRBV12-3 or TRBV12-4, the J gene TRBJ1-1; the D is unclear. The CDR3 covers 12 residues. V was clipped by 2 bases and J by 4 bases, with 5 bases between them. This CDR3 is CASSLWGTEAFF. Written as DNA, the CDR3 is TGTGCCAGCAGTTTATGGGGCACTGAAGCTTTCTTT.

The rearrangement joins TRBV7-2 to TRBJ2-7, with 9 nucleotides matching TRBD1. V was clipped by 5 bases and J by 3 bases; unmatched bases: 5. CDR3 length equals 14 residues. Germline V gene lookup returns CDR1 SGHTA and CDR2 FQGNSA. CDR3 coding DNA: TGTGCCAGCAGCCCGGGACAGGGTGGCTACGAGCAGTACTTC. Translation: CASSPGQGGYEQYF. Complete variable domain (other parts from reference TRBV7-2 and TRBJ2-7): GAGVSQSPSNKVTEKGKDVELRCDPISGHTALYWYRQSLGQGLEFLIYFQGNSAPDKSGLPSDRFSAERTGGSVSTLTIQRTQQEDSAVYLCASSPGQGGYEQYFGPGTRLTVT.

The chain links TRBV9 to TRBJ1-4; tentative D call: TRBD1 (5 bases). The CDR3 sequence is 16 residues long. Germline V gene lookup returns CDR1 SGDLS and CDR2 YYNGEE. Trimming pared 4 bases from V and 2 bases from J, leaving 15 bases between. CDR3 in amino acids: CASSPSVGATNEKLFF. DNA of the CDR3: TGTGCCAGCAGCCCATCAGTCGGGGCCACTAATGAAAAACTGTTTTTT. Variable domain in full (rest from reference TRBV9 and TRBJ1-4): DSGVTQTPKHLITATGQRVTLRCSPRSGDLSVYWYQQSLDQGLQFLIQYYNGEERAKGNILERFSAQQFPDLHSELNLSSLELGDSALYFCASSPSVGATNEKLFFGSGTQLSVL.

The chain recombines TRBV7-8 with TRBJ1-3; D unresolved. CDR3 length: 16 amino acids. CDR1 SGHVS and CDR2 FQNEAQ come from the germline V gene. V was clipped by 3 bases and J by 0 bases, with 12 bases between them. CDR3 in DNA: TGTGCCAGCAGCTTTCAAGTCGGATCCTCTGGAAACACCATATATTTT. It is translated as CASSFQVGSSGNTIYF. The whole variable domain, filled in from reference TRBV7-8 and TRBJ1-3, reads GAGVSQSPRYKVAKRGQDVALRCDPISGHVSLFWYQQALGQGPEFLTYFQNEAQLDKSGLPSDRFFAERPEGSVSTLKIQRTQQEDSAVYLCASSFQVGSSGNTIYFGEGSWLTVV.

The chain links TRBV19 to TRBJ1-2, with D tentatively TRBD1 (5 bases). The V and J ends lost 5 bases and 6 bases respectively, with 19 bases between them. CDR1 and CDR2 from the germline V gene are LNHDA and SQIVND (reference sequence). The CDR3 sequence is 15 residues long. The CDR3 here is CASSPSQGTFHGYTF. CDR3 bases: TGTGCCAGTAGTCCTTCGCAGGGCACCTTCCATGGCTACACCTTC.

The chain combines TRBV27 with TRBJ1-2; D is uncertain. Germline V lookup: CDR1 MNHEY, CDR2 SMNVEV (reference sequence). The CDR3 loop spans 14 amino acids. The V and J ends lost 3 bases and 1 base respectively, with 9 bases between them. The CDR3 sequence is CASSFDGLNYGYTF. CDR3 coding DNA: TGTGCCAGCAGTTTTGACGGACTTAACTATGGCTACACCTTC.

This chain connects TRBV5-1 to TRBJ1-1, with TRBD1 as a possible D gene (5 bases). Trimming cost V 3 bases and J 4 bases, with 13 bases left between them. The V gene's germline CDR1 is SGHRS and CDR2 YFSETQ. This CDR3 is built from 14 residues. CDR3 coding DNA: TGCGCCAGCAGCTCGTTGGGGGGGACCACTGAAGCTTTCTTT. It specifies CASSSLGGTTEAFF.

This clone was detected once. J is TRBJ1-5 and V is TRBV19, with D possibly TRBD1 on 5 matching bases. V dropped 3 bases and J dropped 8 bases, with 14 bases sitting between them. CDR1 and CDR2 (germline): LNHDA, SQIVND (reference sequence). The CDR3 is 14 amino acids. CDR3: CASSMMGRGEPQHF. The CDR3 DNA sequence: TGTGCCAGTAGTATGATGGGGCGGGGAGAGCCCCAGCATTTT.

This chain links TRBV3-1 (or the pseudogene TRBV3-2) with TRBJ2-7; 11 nucleotides line up with TRBD2. The V gene's germline CDR1 is LGHDT and CDR2 YNNKEL (reference sequence). The V gene end was trimmed by 3 bases and the J gene end by 6 bases; junction bases not matched to a gene: 7. This CDR3 is built from 15 residues. The CDR3 DNA follows: TGTGCCAGCAGCCAGGTAGCGGGGGGGCGAGGCGAGCAGTACTTC. It specifies CASSQVAGGRGEQYF.

The V and J genes are TRBV3-1 (or the pseudogene TRBV3-2) and TRBJ2-5, with D possibly being TRBD1 or TRBD2 (5 bases each). Germline V CDR1 and CDR2: LGHDT, YNNKEL (reference sequence). Trimming shortened V by 1 base and J by 1 base, and 16 bases separated the two germline ends. The CDR3 length is 17 residues. CDR3 region: CASSQGLLRDGQETQYF. CDR3 DNA: TGTGCCAGCAGCCAAGGACTGCTTCGGGACGGCCAAGAGACCCAGTACTTC.

V usage is TRBV28 and J usage is TRBJ2-5, with 11 bases that match TRBD2. The CDR3 runs to 15 residues. V shed 5 bases, J shed 5 bases, and the junction held 7 bases outside the gene matches. From germline, CDR1 is MDHEN and CDR2 SYDVKM. This chain's CDR3 is CASSVPGLAVETQYF. In nucleotides, the CDR3 is TGTGCCAGCAGTGTACCGGGACTAGCGGTCGAGACCCAGTACTTC.

V and J are TRBV5-4 and TRBJ1-4; D is perhaps TRBD1 (5 bases). CDR3 size: 15 residues. With 1 base removed from V and 1 base from J, the gap between germline ends came to 8 bases. CDR1 SGHNT and CDR2 YYREEE come from the germline V gene (reference sequence). The CDR3 spells CASSLKTVTNEKLFF. CDR3 DNA: TGTGCCAGCAGCTTGAAGACAGTAACTAATGAAAAACTGTTTTTT.

A few counts support this clone. The V call is TRBV7-2, the J call TRBJ1-1, with D possibly being TRBD1 (6 bases). In germline, CDR1 is SGHTA, CDR2 FQGNSA. Trimming cost V 2 bases and J 8 bases, with 15 bases left between them. CDR3 length: 14 amino acids. The CDR3 loop is CASSLNRDNKEAFF. The DNA for the CDR3 is TGTGCCAGCAGCTTAAACAGGGACAACAAAGAAGCTTTCTTT.

This chain joins TRBV6-5 and TRBJ1-3; no firm D call. This CDR3 is 16 amino acids long. Trimming cost V 1 base and J 3 bases, with 13 bases left between them. Per germline, CDR1 MNHEY and CDR2 SVGAGI. The CDR3 sequence is CASSYYPPRVGNTIYF. The CDR3 DNA sequence: TGTGCCAGCAGTTACTACCCCCCCAGAGTTGGAAACACCATATATTTT.

This chain joins TRBV6-5 and TRBJ2-7; D possibly corresponds to TRBD1 (5 bases). Germline loops: CDR1 MNHEY, CDR2 SVGAGI. Trimming left V 5 bases short and J 7 bases short, with 15 bases between. This CDR3 has 13 amino acids. The CDR3 nucleotides are TGTGCCAGCAGTCCCACGACACCAGGGGAGCAGTACTTC. As protein: CASSPTTPGEQYF.

This sequence joins TRBV4-2 and TRBJ1-2; D is ambiguous. The CDR3 runs 13 residues. The V and J ends lost 0 bases and 4 bases respectively, with 6 bases between them. CDR1 LGHNA and CDR2 YNFKEQ come from the germline V gene. The CDR3 is CASSQDGSYGYTF. For the CDR3, the DNA is TGTGCCAGCAGCCAAGACGGCAGCTATGGCTACACCTTC.

In DNA form, the CDR3 reads TGTGCCAGCAGCGGACAGGGGGCGGGCGGGGAGCTGTTTTTT. The encoded protein is CASSGQGAGGELFF. This chain links TRBV11-2 with TRBJ2-2; 11 positions match TRBD1. Germline lookup yields CDR1 SGHAT and CDR2 FQNNGV. The junction had 3 bases not matched to a gene; V was cut back by 5 bases and J by 7 bases. The CDR3 totals 14 residues.

This clone was seen just once. V gene TRBV6-5 combines with J gene TRBJ1-5, with D perhaps TRBD1 (5 bases). V dropped 10 bases and J dropped 7 bases, with 17 bases sitting between them. The CDR3 contains 13 residues. The germline gives CDR1 MNHEY, CDR2 SVGAGI. CDR3 DNA sequence: TGTGCCATGCCGTCAGGGATCGCGCAGCCCCAGCATTTT. It codes for CAMPSGIAQPQHF.

This chain connects TRBV19 to TRBJ1-6; 10 bases align to TRBD1. The CDR3 has 16 residues. V dropped 5 bases and J dropped 6; count of bases not matched to a gene: 7. The germline V gene encodes CDR1 LNHDA and CDR2 SQIVND (reference sequence). The DNA of the CDR3 is TGTGCCAGTAGTTCCCGGGACAGGGGTGGTAATTCACCCCTCCACTTT. Protein sequence: CASSSRDRGGNSPLHF. Complete variable domain (other parts from reference TRBV19 and TRBJ1-6): DGGITQSPKYLFRKEGQNVTLSCEQNLNHDAMYWYRQDPGQGLRLIYYSQIVNDFQKGDIAEGYSVSREKKESFPLTVTSAQKNPTAFYLCASSSRDRGGNSPLHFGNGTRLTVT.

This chain links TRBV6-5 with TRBJ1-5; D is undetermined. The CDR3 covers 15 residues. Trimming shortened V by 4 bases and J by 6 bases, and 16 bases separated the two germline ends. Germline assignment: CDR1 MNHEY and CDR2 SVGAGI. The CDR3 region has the DNA TGTGCCAGCAGTTCCTCCACTTTTGAAGGTCAGCCCCAGCATTTT. Amino acids: CASSSSTFEGQPQHF.

The rearrangement uses TRBV19 and TRBJ1-5; no firm D call. The CDR3 has 15 residues. In germline, CDR1 is LNHDA, CDR2 SQIVND (reference sequence). V lost 1 base and J lost 0, with 7 bases in between. The CDR3 reads CASSIGTGSNQPQHF. The DNA of the CDR3 is TGTGCCAGTAGTATAGGGACCGGTAGCAATCAGCCCCAGCATTTT.

The chain carries TRBV20-1 and TRBJ1-5, with D possibly TRBD1 on 5 matching bases. Germline assignment: CDR1 DFQATT and CDR2 SNEGSKA (reference sequence). This CDR3 is built from 13 residues. Between the trimmed V and J ends, which lost 3 bases and 6 bases, there was a span of 12 bases. The CDR3 here is CSASMGVGQPQHF. The CDR3 region has the DNA TGCAGTGCTAGTATGGGGGTGGGTCAGCCCCAGCATTTT.

The sample holds a few counts of this clone. The J gene is TRBJ1-2, the V gene TRBV24-1; 7 bases fit TRBD1. The germline V gene has CDR1 KGHDR and CDR2 SFDVKD. The junction had 3 bases not matched to a gene; V was cut back by 7 bases and J by 2 bases. The CDR3 runs 13 residues. Here the CDR3 reads CATRGTENYGYTF. Written as DNA, the CDR3 is TGTGCCACCAGAGGGACAGAAAACTATGGCTACACCTTC.

The rearrangement joins TRBV6-5 to TRBJ1-5, with D unresolved. The CDR3 covers 14 residues. The V gene lost 6 bases and the J gene lost 1 base, with 10 bases spanning the gap. CDR1 MNHEY and CDR2 SVGAGI come from the germline V gene. DNA of the CDR3: TGTGCCAGCAGAGCGGTAGTGAGCAATCAGCCCCAGCATTTT. Its translation is CASRAVVSNQPQHF.

This clone was detected a few times. The gene calls are TRBV6-2 or TRBV6-3 and TRBJ1-5, with 8 positions matching TRBD1. CDR3 length equals 13 residues. V shed 5 bases and J 7 bases; nucleotides not matched to a gene: 4. Germline V gene sequence: CDR1 MNHEY, CDR2 SVGEGT. The CDR3, as DNA: TGTGCCAGCAGTACACAGGGGGGGCAGCCCCAGCATTTT. The encoded protein is CASSTQGGQPQHF.

A single count supports this clone. V usage is TRBV5-8 and J usage is TRBJ1-5; no definite D call. Germline CDR1 reads SGHTS; CDR2 reads YDEGEE. The V end was cut by 2 bases, the J end by 1 base, with 4 bases between. This CDR3 comprises 13 residues. The CDR3 DNA reads as TGTGCCAGCAGCTTTAGCAGCAATCAGCCCCAGCATTTT. Translated, it gives CASSFSSNQPQHF.

CDR3 nucleotide sequence: TGCGCCAGCAGCTTGATTAGTCTCTCGCTAGCGGCGAACACCGGGGAGCTGTTTTTT. It specifies CASSLISLSLAANTGELFF. The chain recombines TRBV5-1 with TRBJ2-2, with 7 bases that match TRBD2. Looked up from germline, CDR1 is SGHRS and CDR2 is YFSETQ. The CDR3 totals 19 residues. The ends lost 1 base at V and 0 bases at J; junction bases unmatched: 12. The full variable domain, its missing parts supplied by reference TRBV5-1 and TRBJ2-2, is KAGVTQTPRYLIKTRGQQVTLSCSPISGHRSVSWYQQTPGQGLQFLFEYFSETQRNKGNFPGRFSGRQFSNSRSEMNVSTLELGDSALYLCASSLISLSLAANTGELFFGEGSRLTVL.

The chain couples TRBV19 to TRBJ2-7, with a weak D call TRBD1 (5 bases). This CDR3 has 13 residues. CDR1 is LNHDA, CDR2 SQIVND, per germline (reference sequence). V lost 4 bases and J lost 12, with 19 bases in between. CDR3 coding DNA: TGTGCCAGTAGTACCCACCAGACAGCTGAGAGGTACTTC. This sequence encodes CASSTHQTAERYF. Full variable domain (remainder filled in from reference TRBV19 and TRBJ2-7): DGGITQSPKYLFRKEGQNVTLSCEQNLNHDAMYWYRQDPGQGLRLIYYSQIVNDFQKGDIAEGYSVSREKKESFPLTVTSAQKNPTAFYLCASSTHQTAERYFGPGTRLTVT.

The rearrangement links TRBV9 to TRBJ1-2; D remains unclear. The CDR3 length is 12 residues. In germline, CDR1 is SGDLS, CDR2 YYNGEE. V gave up 0 bases and J gave up 5 bases, with 5 bases separating them. This chain's CDR3 is CASSVAGYGYTF. CDR3 nucleotides: TGTGCCAGCAGCGTAGCTGGATATGGCTACACCTTC. The full variable domain, completed using reference TRBV9 and TRBJ1-2, is DSGVTQTPKHLITATGQRVTLRCSPRSGDLSVYWYQQSLDQGLQFLIQYYNGEERAKGNILERFSAQQFPDLHSELNLSSLELGDSALYFCASSVAGYGYTFGSGTRLTVV.

The CDR3 DNA reads as TGTGCCAGCAGCTGGGCTGACAGCTACAATCAGCCCCAGCATTTT. Residues: CASSWADSYNQPQHF. The chain recombines TRBV7-2 with TRBJ1-5; D perhaps matches TRBD1 (5 bases). Deletions cut 4 bases from V and 3 bases from J, with 13 bases between. This CDR3 has 15 residues. Germline V gene data show CDR1 as SGHTA and CDR2 as FQGNSA. The whole variable domain, filled in from reference TRBV7-2 and TRBJ1-5, reads GAGVSQSPSNKVTEKGKDVELRCDPISGHTALYWYRQSLGQGLEFLIYFQGNSAPDKSGLPSDRFSAERTGGSVSTLTIQRTQQEDSAVYLCASSWADSYNQPQHFGDGTRLSIL.

A word on this clone: The sample has other DNA sequences that encode this CDR3 too. The J gene is TRBJ1-2, the V gene TRBV7-2, with D possibly TRBD1 on 6 matching bases. The CDR3 consists of 14 residues. Trimming shortened V by 5 bases and J by 2 bases, and 12 bases separated the two germline ends. In germline, CDR1 is SGHTA, CDR2 FQGNSA. This CDR3 reads CASSPQGANYGYTF. In DNA, the CDR3 is TGTGCCAGCAGCCCACAGGGCGCCAACTATGGCTACACCTTC.